One sample yielded the 27 T cell receptor beta chains listed below, sequenced in a study of T cell repertoires in cytomegalovirus infection. These TCRs are of unknown antigen specificity. One entry per CDR3 protein, called by TCRdb with MiXCR from the reads. The repertoire has about 500,000 distinct CDR3 sequences, roughly a third of them found once; the top ten carry under 20%. Sequences were derived from cultured PBMCs, sampled from culture after CMV antigen stimulation. All receptors come from a human donor in good health (CMV status not recorded). Some clones in this sample may be carry-over from other donors' samples.

This clonotype was observed a few times. V usage is TRBV25-1 and J usage is TRBJ2-7; D is ambiguous. V lost 7 bases and J 3 bases, leaving 7 bases between the germline ends. The CDR3 has 11 amino acids. Germline V gene lookup returns CDR1 MGHDK and CDR2 SYGVNS. The CDR3 is CASTRNYEQYF. The CDR3 DNA sequence: TGTGCCAGCACCAGAAACTACGAGCAGTACTTC.

The chain combines TRBV20-1 with TRBJ1-5; D is possibly TRBD1 (6 bases). V was cut by 1 base and J by 5 bases, with 9 bases left in between. Germline V gives CDR1 DFQATT, CDR2 SNEGSKA (reference sequence). CDR3 length: 13 residues. CDR3 sequence (DNA): TGCAGTGCTAGAGTATCAGGGGATCAGCCCCAGCATTTT. Translating it yields CSARVSGDQPQHF.

For this clonotype: A much larger clonotype is one base distant, so this may be a read error. CDR3 DNA sequence: TGTGCCAGCAGCTCGGACTACACAGATACGCAGTATTTT. It translates to CASSSDYTDTQYF. This chain links TRBV7-2 with TRBJ2-3; a weak D match, TRBD2 (6 bases). The germline CDR1 and CDR2 sequences are SGHTA and FQGNSA. This CDR3 has 13 amino acids. Trimming cost V 4 bases and J 2 bases, with 7 bases left between them. Combining the CDR3 with reference TRBV7-2 and TRBJ2-3 gives the whole variable domain GAGVSQSPSNKVTEKGKDVELRCDPISGHTALYWYRQSLGQGLEFLIYFQGNSAPDKSGLPSDRFSAERTGGSVSTLTIQRTQQEDSAVYLCASSSDYTDTQYFGPGTRLTVL.

The chain has TRBV19 and TRBJ1-3, with D unresolved. The CDR3 is made up of 17 amino acids. Per the germline V gene, CDR1 is LNHDA and CDR2 is SQIVND (reference sequence). Trimming took off 3 bases at V and 0 bases at J, with 15 bases between the two ends. The CDR3 region is CASSIPGRQISGNTIYF. The CDR3 DNA follows: TGTGCCAGTAGTATCCCTGGTCGGCAGATCTCTGGAAACACCATATATTTT. Filled out from reference TRBV19 and TRBJ1-3, the complete variable domain reads DGGITQSPKYLFRKEGQNVTLSCEQNLNHDAMYWYRQDPGQGLRLIYYSQIVNDFQKGDIAEGYSVSREKKESFPLTVTSAQKNPTAFYLCASSIPGRQISGNTIYFGEGSWLTVV.

This chain uses TRBV29-1 with TRBJ2-1; D is uncertain. From germline, CDR1 is SQVTM and CDR2 ANQGSEA. The CDR3 length is 8 residues. The CDR3 DNA sequence: TGCAACGGTGATGAGCAGTTCTTC. Translating it yields CNGDEQFF.

The rearrangement joins TRBV7-2 to TRBJ2-1; the match to TRBD2 covers 11 bases. This CDR3 is 16 amino acids long. In germline, CDR1 is SGHTA, CDR2 FQGNSA. Losses at the gene ends were 3 bases for V and 4 bases for J; bases not matched to a gene: 5. CDR3 in amino acids: CASSFGTSGGYNEQFF. The CDR3 region has the DNA TGTGCCAGCAGCTTCGGAACTAGCGGGGGATACAATGAGCAGTTCTTC.

This clonotype was seen repeatedly, ten times or more. The chain uses TRBV20-1 and TRBJ2-1; no clear D gene. This CDR3 is built from 12 residues. With 3 bases removed from V and 12 bases from J, the gap between germline ends came to 15 bases. The germline CDR1 and CDR2 sequences are DFQATT and SNEGSKA (reference sequence). The CDR3 nucleotides are TGCAGTGCTAGTACTGGAGCGCCGGGGCAGTTCTTC. As protein: CSASTGAPGQFF.

The rearrangement joins TRBV4-2 to TRBJ2-5, with TRBD1 matching over 8 bases. CDR3 length: 15 amino acids. The ends lost 6 bases at V and 4 bases at J; junction bases unmatched: 10. In germline, CDR1 is LGHNA, CDR2 YNFKEQ. The CDR3 coding sequence is TGTGCCAGCAGTCAGAGGACAGGGAGTGGAGAGACCCAGTACTTC. Amino acids: CASSQRTGSGETQYF.

The rearrangement links TRBV24-1 to TRBJ2-1, with D possibly matching TRBD2 (6 bases). Germline assignment: CDR1 KGHDR and CDR2 SFDVKD. The CDR3 consists of 14 residues. Trimming took 1 base from V and 4 from J, leaving 7 bases between them. DNA for the CDR3: TGTGCCACCAGTGATTTCGGGGGTTACAATGAGCAGTTCTTC. Protein product: CATSDFGGYNEQFF.

The gene calls are TRBV20-1 and TRBJ1-6; D is possibly TRBD1 (5 bases). V lost 0 bases and J 9 bases, leaving 21 bases between the germline ends. CDR3 length equals 17 residues. The V gene's germline CDR1 is DFQATT and CDR2 SNEGSKA (reference sequence). The CDR3: CSARDWGGPTKSSPLHF. The CDR3 nucleotides are TGCAGTGCTAGAGATTGGGGCGGGCCTACTAAGAGTTCACCCCTCCACTTT.

This clonotype was seen a few times. This rearrangement joins TRBV6-6 to TRBJ2-1; D may be TRBD2 (6 bases). V lost 0 bases and J lost 9, with 9 bases in between. This CDR3 has 13 residues. Germline V gene data show CDR1 as MNHNY and CDR2 as SVGAGI (reference sequence). CDR3 coding DNA: TGTGCCAGCAGTTACTCGAGGGACTTTGAGCAGTTCTTC. It translates to CASSYSRDFEQFF.

In the case of this clonotype: A read error may account for a junction end that differs from germline. The V and J genes are TRBV7-6 and TRBJ2-1, with a tentative D call TRBD1 (6 bases). This CDR3 has 14 residues. The V gene's germline CDR1 is SGHVS and CDR2 FNYEAQ. The CDR3 nucleotides read TGTGCCAGCAGCTTAGATGGTCCACCAAGCAGGGGAGTCTTC. Residues: CASSLDGPPSRGVF.

This clonotype was observed a few times. CDR3 protein: CASSSPGLAGDSGNEQFF. The CDR3 bases are TGTGCCAGCAGCTCCCCCGGACTAGCGGGAGATTCGGGTAATGAGCAGTTCTTC. The rearrangement links TRBV7-9 to TRBJ2-1; 13 bases match TRBD2. Germline V lookup: CDR1 SEHNR, CDR2 FQNEAQ (reference sequence). J gave up 7 bases and V 4 bases, and 13 bases lay outside the gene matches. This CDR3 spans 18 amino acids.

This chain joins TRBV12-3 or TRBV12-4 and TRBJ1-3, with TRBD1 matching over 10 bases. V was clipped by 6 bases and J by 4 bases; unmatched bases: 15. The CDR3 is 18 amino acids. Here the CDR3 reads CASSPSRDRGVMGNTIYF. The CDR3 coding sequence is TGTGCCAGCAGCCCATCCCGGGACAGGGGAGTTATGGGAAACACCATATATTTT.

This clonotype was picked up a small number of times. The rearrangement links TRBV28 to TRBJ2-3; a possible D gene is TRBD2 (6 bases). Germline V gene lookup returns CDR1 MDHEN and CDR2 SYDVKM. Trimming left V 0 bases short and J 0 bases short, with 19 bases between. CDR3 length: 19 residues. CDR3 nucleotide sequence: TGTGCCAGCAGTTTATGGGGTCCTTCGTCGGGGACTAGCACAGATACGCAGTATTTT. Its translation is CASSLWGPSSGTSTDTQYF.

The table lists this clonotype with many counts. DNA of the CDR3: TGTGCCAGCAGCTTACAGGGGGCGCGGATCACTGAAGCTTTCTTT. It specifies CASSLQGARITEAFF. The chain carries TRBV7-2 and TRBJ1-1, with 8 bases matching TRBD1. The V segment lost 2 bases and the J segment 4 bases; nucleotides outside the gene matches: 6. Germline CDR1 and CDR2: SGHTA and FQGNSA. This CDR3 has 15 residues.

The V and J genes are TRBV2 and TRBJ2-3; the match to TRBD2 covers 12 bases. The trim removed 6 bases at V and 2 bases at J, leaving 21 bases unmatched. CDR3 size: 21 residues. The V gene's germline CDR1 is SNHLY and CDR2 FYNNEI. CDR3 DNA sequence: TGTGCCAGCAGGACCGCGCGACGACTAGCGGGGGCCCAACTGAACACAGATACGCAGTATTTT. Translation: CASRTARRLAGAQLNTDTQYF.

CDR3 sequence (DNA): TGTGCCAGCAGACGCCGGGACAGGGGCTATGGCTACACCTTC. Translated, it gives CASRRRDRGYGYTF. V and J are TRBV12-3 or TRBV12-4 and TRBJ1-2; 10 bases fit TRBD1. The CDR3 runs 14 residues. V lost 6 bases to trimming and J lost 4 bases; unmatched junction nucleotides: 5.

The CDR3 protein is CASSDTSGRLYNEQFF. In DNA, the CDR3 is TGTGCCAGCAGTGATACTAGCGGGAGGCTCTACAATGAGCAGTTCTTC. The chain is built from TRBV27 and TRBJ2-1; 12 positions agree with TRBD2. Germline V gene sequence: CDR1 MNHEY, CDR2 SMNVEV (reference sequence). The V and J ends lost 5 bases and 3 bases, in that order; junction bases with no gene match: 5. This CDR3 region has 16 residues.

This clonotype was counted many times. The germline gene is not matched at one end of the junction; a read error may be the cause. This sequence joins TRBV7-7 and TRBJ2-5; 7 nucleotides line up with TRBD2. The CDR3 length is 16 residues. Germline V gene sequence: CDR1 SSHAT, CDR2 FNYEAQ (reference sequence). The CDR3 DNA reads as TGTGCTAGCAGCTTAGCCCTGGCTAGCGGCCAAGAGACCCAGTACTTC. It is translated as CASSLALASGQETQYF.

The DNA for the CDR3 is TGTGCCACCAGCAGGGGACCAGCGGCTAGCGGGAACAATGAGCAGTTCTTC. Translating it yields CATSRGPAASGNNEQFF. The chain carries TRBV15 and TRBJ2-1; 9 bases match TRBD2. In germline, CDR1 is LNHNV, CDR2 YYDKDF (reference sequence). The CDR3 spans 17 residues. V dropped 3 bases and J dropped 5; count of bases not matched to a gene: 11.

The table lists this clonotype with many counts. The chain joins TRBV7-8 to TRBJ1-1, with D hard to call. Germline values: CDR1 SGHVS, CDR2 FQNEAQ. The V gene lost 6 bases and the J gene lost 1 base, with 12 bases spanning the gap. This CDR3 is built from 14 residues. The DNA of the CDR3 is TGTGCCAGCAGATACAGCCAGTCGAACACTGAAGCTTTCTTT. Amino acid sequence: CASRYSQSNTEAFF.

The chain carries TRBV27 and TRBJ2-5, with 11 bases fitting TRBD2. This CDR3 is 19 amino acids long. Germline-derived CDR1 and CDR2 are MNHEY and SMNVEV (reference sequence). After removal of 3 bases from V and 4 bases from J, the junction contained 16 bases not matched to a gene. The DNA of the CDR3 is TGTGCCAGCAGTTTCTTTAGCGGGAGGGCGGTACGAGATGTAGAGACCCAGTACTTC. Encoded protein: CASSFFSGRAVRDVETQYF.

This sequence joins TRBV6-8 and TRBJ2-7; D is possibly TRBD1 or TRBD2 (6 bases each). The CDR3 totals 14 residues. Trimming stripped 4 bases from V and 9 bases from J, with 19 bases between. Germline assignment: CDR1 MNHGY and CDR2 SAAAGT. The CDR3 sequence: CASSSKDRLSGQYV. CDR3 nucleotides: TGTGCCAGCAGTTCTAAGGACAGACTTAGCGGGCAGTACGTC.

The chain carries TRBV4-3 and TRBJ1-2, with TRBD1 matching 11 bases. The germline V gene encodes CDR1 LGHNA and CDR2 YSLEER. This CDR3 is 17 amino acids long. Unmatched junction bases numbered 5, after V lost 0 bases and J lost 2 bases. CDR3 region: CASSQDGGDRGNYGYTF. CDR3 nucleotides: TGCGCCAGCAGCCAAGATGGGGGGGACAGGGGGAACTATGGCTACACCTTC.

This clonotype was detected many times. The chain joins TRBV7-2 to TRBJ2-1; D remains unclear. Trimming cost V 0 bases and J 5 bases, with 8 bases left between them. The CDR3 is made up of 14 amino acids. Germline CDR1 and CDR2: SGHTA and FQGNSA. For the CDR3, the DNA is TGTGCCAGCAGCTTAGCAAGTTGGAACAATGAGCAGTTCTTC. Protein product: CASSLASWNNEQFF.

The V and J genes are TRBV19 and TRBJ2-2; TRBD1 matches at 8 bases. This CDR3 has 17 amino acids. V lost 1 base and J lost 1; bases outside the gene matches: 5. The germline V gene has CDR1 LNHDA and CDR2 SQIVND (reference sequence). The CDR3 DNA reads as TGTGCCAGTAGTATAGTTCGAGGGACAGGGAACACCGGGGAGCTGTTTTTT. It codes for CASSIVRGTGNTGELFF.